This TCR beta chain was sequenced in a study of PD-1 blockade in classical Hodgkin lymphoma. Study observations and caveats: While CD8+ TCR diversity did not rise significantly by C4D1, CD4+ TCR diversity did.

Sequenced by immunoSEQ multiplex PCR; TCRdb stores in-frame clones only, minus some. The data show over 13,000 clones, 60% to 80% seen once. Concerning this clone itself: Its matching antigen is unknown.

Germline CDR1 and CDR2: SGHTA and FQGNSA. Trimming pared 4 bases from V and 4 bases from J, leaving 9 bases between. CDR3 length equals 13 residues. Each and every patient relapsed after autologous stem cell transplantation, and patients got differing brentuximab vedotin exposure. The sample consisted of peripheral blood mononuclear cells (PBMCs), taken before the second cycle of nivolumab. The rearrangement uses TRBV7-2 and TRBJ2-3; the D gene is possibly TRBD2 (7 bases). This receptor was obtained from a human donor with classical Hodgkin lymphoma. As DNA, the CDR3 is TGTGCCAGCAGCTCCGGGGGGCCAGATACGCAGTATTTT. Residues: CASSSGGPDTQYF.